The entry that follows covers one TCR beta chain sequence. Trimming took off 0 bases at V and 1 base at J, with 6 bases between the two ends. This CDR3 comprises 15 residues. Germline CDR1 reads SGHTA; CDR2 reads FQGTGA. The sample is drawn from a study of PD-1 blockade in classical Hodgkin lymphoma. Autologous stem cell transplantation was followed by relapse in every patient, and brentuximab vedotin exposure varied. Here immunoSEQ multiplex PCR was the method, and the copy in TCRdb shows in-frame clones only, minus some. This table has tens of thousands of clones, over 55% appearing once. The sequencing here drew on peripheral blood mononuclear cells (PBMCs), taken at baseline. The clonotype originates from a human donor with classical Hodgkin lymphoma. The chain recombines TRBV7-3 with TRBJ2-2; D gene uncertain. CDR3 DNA: TGTGCCAGCAGCTTAACAGGGCAGAACACCGGGGAGCTGTTTTTT. It specifies CASSLTGQNTGELFF.